This entry is about one T cell receptor (beta chain). Assay: immunoSEQ multiplex PCR; the TCRdb copy retains only in-frame clones and omits some. The sample holds 190,000 or so clones, roughly 84% seen once. The CDR3 loop spans 14 amino acids. Germline V gene lookup returns CDR1 SGHVS and CDR2 FQNEAQ. Germline trimming cut 5 bases from V and 7 bases from J; bases unmatched to any gene: 10. This sample stems from a study of cytomegalovirus exposure and HLA in healthy donors. The source material was PBMCs. The sequence derives from a woman under 30 in good health and CMV-seropositive. The rearrangement joins TRBV7-8 to TRBJ2-5; 7 bases fit TRBD1. The CDR3 reads CASSATGAIGTQYF. The DNA for the CDR3 is TGTGCCAGCAGCGCCACAGGGGCGATAGGGACCCAGTACTTC.